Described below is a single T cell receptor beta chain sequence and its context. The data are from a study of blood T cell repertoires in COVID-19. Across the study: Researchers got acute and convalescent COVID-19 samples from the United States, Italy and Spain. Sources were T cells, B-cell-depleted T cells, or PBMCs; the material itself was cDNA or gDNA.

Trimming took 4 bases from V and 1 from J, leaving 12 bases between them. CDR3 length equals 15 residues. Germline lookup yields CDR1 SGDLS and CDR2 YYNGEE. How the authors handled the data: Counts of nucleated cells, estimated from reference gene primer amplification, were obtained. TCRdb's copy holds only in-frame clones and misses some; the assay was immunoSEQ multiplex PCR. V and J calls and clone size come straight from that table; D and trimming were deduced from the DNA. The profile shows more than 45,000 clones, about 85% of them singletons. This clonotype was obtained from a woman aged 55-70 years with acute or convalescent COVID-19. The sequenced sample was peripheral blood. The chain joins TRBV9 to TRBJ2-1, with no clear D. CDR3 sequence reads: CASSSSDGSYNEQFF. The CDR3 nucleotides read TGTGCCAGCAGCTCGAGTGACGGGTCCTACAATGAGCAGTTCTTC. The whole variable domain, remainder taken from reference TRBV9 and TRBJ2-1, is DSGVTQTPKHLITATGQRVTLRCSPRSGDLSVYWYQQSLDQGLQFLIQYYNGEERAKGNILERFSAQQFPDLHSELNLSSLELGDSALYFCASSSSDGSYNEQFFGPGTRLTVL.